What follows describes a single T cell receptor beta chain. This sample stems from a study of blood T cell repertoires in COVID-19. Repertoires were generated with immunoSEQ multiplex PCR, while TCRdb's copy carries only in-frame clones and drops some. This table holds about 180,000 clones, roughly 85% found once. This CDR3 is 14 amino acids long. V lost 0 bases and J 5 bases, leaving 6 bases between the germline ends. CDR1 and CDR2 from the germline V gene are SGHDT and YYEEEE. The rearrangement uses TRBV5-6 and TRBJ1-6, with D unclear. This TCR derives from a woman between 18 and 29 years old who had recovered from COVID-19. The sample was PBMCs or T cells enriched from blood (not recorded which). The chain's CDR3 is CASSLGRHNSPLHF. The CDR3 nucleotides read TGTGCCAGCAGCTTGGGCAGGCATAATTCACCCCTCCACTTT.